This T cell receptor (beta chain) appears in the sequencing data of a study of T cell responses to AZD1222 COVID-19 vaccine. General study results and limits: The number of AZD1222 recipients seropositive at baseline was only 5 to 7.

This CDR3 is built from 14 residues. Germline V gene lookup returns CDR1 MNHEY and CDR2 SVGAGI. The ends were cut back, 0 bases at V and 7 bases at J, with 11 bases in the middle. In its sample, this clone was seen a few times. What it recognizes is unknown. Produced via immunoSEQ multiplex PCR; TCRdb's table is partial and in-frame only. The data hold more than 80,000 clones, with roughly 91% observed a single time. The specimen was peripheral blood, collected 28 days after the second AZD1222 dose. The chain couples TRBV6-5 to TRBJ2-3; D uncertain. The receptor's source is an adult who received the AZD1222 COVID-19 vaccine. DNA of the CDR3: TGTGCCAGCAGTTACTCGAAGGGCAGTAATACGCAGTATTTT. This encodes CASSYSKGSNTQYF.